The T cell receptor (beta chain) under discussion was sequenced for a study of blood T cell repertoires in COVID-19 (TCRdb year 2020). Study-level background: Samples from collaborators originated in the United States, Italy and Spain and spanned both the acute and convalescent phases of COVID-19. Subjects who had been exposed to COVID-19, were actively infected with it, or had recovered from it provided the deeply sampled blood TCRbeta repertoires that made up the dataset. HLA class I and class II types, where available, came from metadata supplied by the sample provider rather than from assay-based typing. The samples were drawn from two sources: the first 160 participants of the ongoing ImmuneRACE study, and fewer than 1,500 subjects contributed by 6 global collaborators. A freely available public database, intended as a resource for researchers studying the immune response to SARS-CoV-2, is where the repertoires were released. Nearly every sample came with metadata listing a de-identified subject ID, COVID-19 status, age in years and sex. The material from the prospective study consisted of cDNA or gDNA derived from T cells, B-cell-depleted T cells, or PBMCs. The paper's findings and limits, for the study overall: The amount of clinical and demographic metadata varied by source and participant and was provided uncurated.

The collaborating institutions used their own protocols to collect whole blood in K2EDTA tubes. Collaborator samples were shipped for TCRbeta analysis as frozen whole blood, isolated PBMCs, or DNA extracted from either sample type. V loses 1 base, J loses 2 bases, and the germline ends lie 14 bases apart. The CDR3 runs 16 amino acids, cysteine and phenylalanine included. The entry retains the CDR3 DNA only, 48 bases that are in frame from base 1. In the germline V gene (reference sequence), CDR1 corresponds to LGHDT and CDR2 to YNNKEL. On this clone: The specificity of this receptor is unknown. No base quality values were provided; no much bigger clone lies one nucleotide off.

TCRbeta CDR3 regions were amplified from genomic DNA using the immunoSEQ Assay, a bias-controlled multiplex PCR. The authors' pipeline ran thus. The number of nucleated cells in each sample was estimated from the amplification of reference gene primers within the assay. Sequence reads were collapsed and filtered to measure the absolute abundance of every unique TCRbeta CDR3 rearrangement. Productive Simpson clonality was computed per sample as the square root of Simpson's diversity index over productive rearrangements. Here the immuneACCESS table is served through TCRdb, limited to in-frame sequences with V and J called. Missing clones are a known gap in these copies; in checked studies unresolved V genes cover under half, and the rest lacks a known reason. The DNA was the basis for D and trimming; V, J and clone size are from that table. The sample table lists 200,000 to 250,000 clones, roughly 84% of them with a count of one. The ten largest clones capture around 0.98% of the sample.

This receptor was identified in a man aged 35-49 years with acute or convalescent COVID-19. The sequence is built from TRBV3-1 (or the pseudogene TRBV3-2) and TRBJ2-5; the best D guess is TRBD2, with 5 bases matching. Material for sequencing was peripheral blood. Read as DNA, the sequence is TGTGCCAGCAGCCAAGCTCTACCACTAGTACAAGAGACCCAGTACTTC. Its amino acids are CASSQALPLVQETQYF.